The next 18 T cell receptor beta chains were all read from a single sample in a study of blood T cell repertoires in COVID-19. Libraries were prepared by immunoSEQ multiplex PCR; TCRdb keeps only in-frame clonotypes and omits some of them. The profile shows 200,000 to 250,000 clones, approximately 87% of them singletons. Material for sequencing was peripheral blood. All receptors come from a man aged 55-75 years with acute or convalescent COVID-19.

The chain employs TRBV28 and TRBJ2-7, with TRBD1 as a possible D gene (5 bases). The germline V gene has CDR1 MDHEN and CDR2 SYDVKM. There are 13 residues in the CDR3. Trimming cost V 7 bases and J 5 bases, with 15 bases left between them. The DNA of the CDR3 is TGTGCCAGCACCACGCCCGGCAGGGACGAGCAGTACTTC. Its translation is CASTTPGRDEQYF. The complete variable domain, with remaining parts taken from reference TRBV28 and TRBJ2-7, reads DVKVTQSSRYLVKRTGEKVFLECVQDMDHENMFWYRQDPGLGLRLIYFSYDVKMKEKGDIPEGYSVSREKKERFSLILESASTNQTSMYLCASTTPGRDEQYFGPGTRLTVT.

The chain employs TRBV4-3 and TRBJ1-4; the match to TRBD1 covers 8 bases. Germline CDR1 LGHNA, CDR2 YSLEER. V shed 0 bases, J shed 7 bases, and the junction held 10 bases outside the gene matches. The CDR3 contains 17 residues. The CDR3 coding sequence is TGCGCCAGCAGCCAAGATGCCGACAGGGGTTGGGGTGAAAAACTGTTTTTT. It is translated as CASSQDADRGWGEKLFF.

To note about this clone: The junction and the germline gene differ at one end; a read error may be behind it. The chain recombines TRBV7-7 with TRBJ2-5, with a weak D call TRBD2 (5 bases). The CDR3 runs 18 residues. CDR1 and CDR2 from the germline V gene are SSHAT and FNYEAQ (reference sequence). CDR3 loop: CASSPRPAEGAVGETQYF. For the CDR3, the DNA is TGTGCTAGCAGCCCAAGACCCGCTGAGGGTGCTGTAGGGGAGACCCAGTACTTC.

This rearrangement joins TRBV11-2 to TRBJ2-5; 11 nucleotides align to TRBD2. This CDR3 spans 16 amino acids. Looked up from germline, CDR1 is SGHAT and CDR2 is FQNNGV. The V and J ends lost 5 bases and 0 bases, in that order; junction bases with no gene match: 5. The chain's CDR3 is CASSRGLADYQETQYF. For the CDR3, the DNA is TGTGCCAGCAGCAGGGGACTAGCGGATTACCAAGAGACCCAGTACTTC. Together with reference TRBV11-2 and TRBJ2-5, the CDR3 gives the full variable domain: EAGVAQSPRYKIIEKRQSVAFWCNPISGHATLYWYQQILGQGPKLLIQFQNNGVVDDSQLPKDRFSAERLKGVDSTLKIQPAKLEDSAVYLCASSRGLADYQETQYFGPGTRLLVL.

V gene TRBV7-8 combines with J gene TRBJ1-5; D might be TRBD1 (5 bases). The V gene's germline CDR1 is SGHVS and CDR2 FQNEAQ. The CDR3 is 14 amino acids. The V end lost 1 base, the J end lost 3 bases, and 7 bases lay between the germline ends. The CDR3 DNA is TGTGCCAGCAGCTTAGAGGGGTACAATCAGCCCCAGCATTTT. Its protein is CASSLEGYNQPQHF.

The CDR3 loop is CASSLTSGHQFF. The CDR3 DNA reads TGTGCCAGCAGCTTAACTAGCGGACACCAGTTCTTC. This sequence joins TRBV11-1 and TRBJ2-1, with 8 bases lining up with TRBD2. The V segment lost 2 bases and the J segment 13 bases; nucleotides outside the gene matches: 4. The CDR3 contains 12 residues. CDR1 is SGHAT, CDR2 FQDESV, per germline (reference sequence).

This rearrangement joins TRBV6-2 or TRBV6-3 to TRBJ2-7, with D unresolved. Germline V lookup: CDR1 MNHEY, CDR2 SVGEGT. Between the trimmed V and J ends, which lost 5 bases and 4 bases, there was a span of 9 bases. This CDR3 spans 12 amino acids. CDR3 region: CASSPELYEQYF. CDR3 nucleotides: TGTGCCAGCAGTCCCGAACTGTACGAGCAGTACTTC.

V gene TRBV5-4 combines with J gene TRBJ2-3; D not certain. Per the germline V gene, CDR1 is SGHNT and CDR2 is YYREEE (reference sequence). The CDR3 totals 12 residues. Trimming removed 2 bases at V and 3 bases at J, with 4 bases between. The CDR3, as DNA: TGTGCCAGCAGCTTAGAGACAGATACGCAGTATTTT. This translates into CASSLETDTQYF. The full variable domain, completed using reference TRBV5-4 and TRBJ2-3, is ETGVTQSPTHLIKTRGQQVTLRCSSQSGHNTVSWYQQALGQGPQFIFQYYREEENGRGNFPPRFSGLQFPNYSSELNVNALELDDSALYLCASSLETDTQYFGPGTRLTVL.

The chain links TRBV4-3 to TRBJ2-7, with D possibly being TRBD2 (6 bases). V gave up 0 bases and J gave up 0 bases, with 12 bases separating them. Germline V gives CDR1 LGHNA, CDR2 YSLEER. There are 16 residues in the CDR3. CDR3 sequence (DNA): TGCGCCAGCAGCCAAGATACGGGGGTGAGCTCCTACGAGCAGTACTTC. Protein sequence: CASSQDTGVSSYEQYF.

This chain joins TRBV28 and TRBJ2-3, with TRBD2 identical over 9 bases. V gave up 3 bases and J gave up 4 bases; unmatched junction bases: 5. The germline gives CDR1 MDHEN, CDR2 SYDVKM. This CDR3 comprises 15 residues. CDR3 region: CASSFISGSSDTQYF. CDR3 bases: TGTGCCAGCAGTTTTATTAGCGGGAGCTCAGATACGCAGTATTTT.

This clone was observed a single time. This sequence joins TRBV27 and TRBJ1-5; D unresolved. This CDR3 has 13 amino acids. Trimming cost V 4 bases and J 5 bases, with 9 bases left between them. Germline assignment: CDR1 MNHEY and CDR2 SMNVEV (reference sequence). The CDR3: CASSYTVDQPQHF. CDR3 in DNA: TGTGCCAGCAGTTATACAGTGGATCAGCCCCAGCATTTT.

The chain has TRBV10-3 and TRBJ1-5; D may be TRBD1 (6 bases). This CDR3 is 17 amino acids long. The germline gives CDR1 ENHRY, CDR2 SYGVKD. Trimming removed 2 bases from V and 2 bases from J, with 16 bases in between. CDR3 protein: CAISEPSSGGGNQPQHF. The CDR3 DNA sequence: TGTGCCATCAGTGAGCCCTCATCGGGGGGCGGCAATCAGCCCCAGCATTTT.

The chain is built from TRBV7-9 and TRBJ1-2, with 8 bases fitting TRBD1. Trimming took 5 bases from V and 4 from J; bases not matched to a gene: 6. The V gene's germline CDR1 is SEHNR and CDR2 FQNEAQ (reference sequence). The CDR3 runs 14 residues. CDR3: CASSGTGDGYGYTF. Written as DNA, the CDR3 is TGTGCCAGCAGCGGGACAGGCGATGGCTATGGCTACACCTTC.

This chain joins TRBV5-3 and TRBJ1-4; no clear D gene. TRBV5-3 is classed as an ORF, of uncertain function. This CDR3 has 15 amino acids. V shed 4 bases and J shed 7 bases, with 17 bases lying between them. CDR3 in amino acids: CARSPPDSSSEKLFF. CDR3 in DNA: TGTGCCAGAAGCCCGCCTGATTCAAGTAGTGAAAAACTGTTTTTT.

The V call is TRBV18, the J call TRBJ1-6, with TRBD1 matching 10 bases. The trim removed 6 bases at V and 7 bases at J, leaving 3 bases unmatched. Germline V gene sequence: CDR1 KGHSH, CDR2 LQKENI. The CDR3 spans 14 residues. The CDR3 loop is CASSRDRGNSPLHF. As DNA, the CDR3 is TGTGCCAGCTCGAGGGACAGGGGCAATTCACCCCTCCACTTT.

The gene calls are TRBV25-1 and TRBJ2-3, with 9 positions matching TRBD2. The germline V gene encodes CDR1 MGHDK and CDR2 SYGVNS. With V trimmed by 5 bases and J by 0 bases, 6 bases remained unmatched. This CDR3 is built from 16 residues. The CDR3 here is CASSPGLALSTDTQYF. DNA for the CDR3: TGTGCCAGCAGTCCGGGACTAGCTCTAAGCACAGATACGCAGTATTTT.

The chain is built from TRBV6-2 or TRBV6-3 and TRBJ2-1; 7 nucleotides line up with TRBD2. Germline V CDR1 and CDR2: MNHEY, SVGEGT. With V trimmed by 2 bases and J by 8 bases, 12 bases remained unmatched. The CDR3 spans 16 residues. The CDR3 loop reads CASSYGGSGDGDEQFF. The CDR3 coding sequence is TGTGCCAGCAGTTACGGTGGGAGCGGGGACGGGGATGAGCAGTTCTTC.

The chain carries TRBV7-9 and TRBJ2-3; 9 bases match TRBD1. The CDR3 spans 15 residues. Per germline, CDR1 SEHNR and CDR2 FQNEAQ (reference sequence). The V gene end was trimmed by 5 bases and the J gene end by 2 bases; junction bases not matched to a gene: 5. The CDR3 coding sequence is TGTGCCAGCAGCCCCCGGGACAGGGACACAGATACGCAGTATTTT. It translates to CASSPRDRDTDTQYF.